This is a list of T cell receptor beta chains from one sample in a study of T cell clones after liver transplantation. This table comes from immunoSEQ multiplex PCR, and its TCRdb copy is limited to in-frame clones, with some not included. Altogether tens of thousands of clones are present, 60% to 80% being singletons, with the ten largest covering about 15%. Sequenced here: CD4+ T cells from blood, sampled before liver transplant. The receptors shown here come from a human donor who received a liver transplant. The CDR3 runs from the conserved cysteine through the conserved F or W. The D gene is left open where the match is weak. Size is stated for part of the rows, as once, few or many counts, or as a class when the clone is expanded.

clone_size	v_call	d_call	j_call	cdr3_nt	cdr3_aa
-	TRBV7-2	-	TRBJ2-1	TGTGCCAGCAGCTCCCAATCGGGCAGGCGGTCGGGGATGGGGTTCTTC	CASSSQSGRRSGMGFF
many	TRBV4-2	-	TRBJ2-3	TGTGCCAGCAGCCAAGATGGGGGGGCGGGGGTAAGCACAGATACGCAGTATTTT	CASSQDGGAGVSTDTQYF
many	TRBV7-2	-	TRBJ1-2	TGTGCCAGCAGCTTCCAGGGTCGAACCTATGGCTACACCTTC	CASSFQGRTYGYTF
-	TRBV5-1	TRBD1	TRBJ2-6	TGCGCCAGCAGCCTCGGGACAGTGTACTCTGGGGCCAACGTCCTGACTTTC	CASSLGTVYSGANVLTF
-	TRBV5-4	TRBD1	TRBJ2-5	TGTGCCAGCAGCTTCCGGGACAGGCAAGAGACCCAGTACTTC	CASSFRDRQETQYF
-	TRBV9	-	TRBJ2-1	TGTGCCAGCAGCGCGAGTGTTCCGGGAGATTACAATGAGCAGTTCTTC	CASSASVPGDYNEQFF
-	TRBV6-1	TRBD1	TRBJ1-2	TGTGCCAGCAGTCACAGGGGAGAGGGCTATGGCTACACCTTC	CASSHRGEGYGYTF
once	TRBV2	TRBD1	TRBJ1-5	TGTGCCAGCAGCAAACGTAGGACAGGGAATCAGCCCCAGCATTTT	CASSKRRTGNQPQHF
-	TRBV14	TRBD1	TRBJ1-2	TGTGCCAGCAGACCTCTGACAGGGGCGACGGGCTACACCTTC	CASRPLTGATGYTF
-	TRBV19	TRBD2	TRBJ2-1	TGTGCCAGTAGTAGGGCGGGGGGGGACAATGAGCAGTTCTTC	CASSRAGGDNEQFF
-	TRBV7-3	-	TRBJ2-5	TGTGCCAGCAGCGTTACAGGGGGGGGGACCCAGTACTTC	CASSVTGGGTQYF
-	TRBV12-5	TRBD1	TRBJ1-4	TGTGCTAGTGGTTTTCTAAGGGACAGCCATGACAGGAGTGAAAAACTGTTTTTT	CASGFLRDSHDRSEKLFF
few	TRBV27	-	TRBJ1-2	TGTGCCAGCAGTTTCCAGGGATCTAACTATGGCTACACCTTC	CASSFQGSNYGYTF
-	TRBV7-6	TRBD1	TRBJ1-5	TGTGCCAGCAGCGTAGGACAGGGGGATCAGCCCCAGCATTTT	CASSVGQGDQPQHF
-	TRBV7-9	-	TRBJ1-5	TGTGCCAGCAGTTCCTCGAGCGATCAGCCCCAGCATTTT	CASSSSSDQPQHF
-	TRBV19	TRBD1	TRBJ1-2	TGTGCCAGTAGTCCAAGACAGGGTGGCTATGGCTACACCTTC	CASSPRQGGYGYTF
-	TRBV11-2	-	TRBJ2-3	TGTGCCAGCAGCTTAGAACCCAACTCAGATACGCAGTATTTT	CASSLEPNSDTQYF
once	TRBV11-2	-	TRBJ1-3	TGTGCCAGCAGCTTAAACAGGGCCGGAAACACCATATATTTT	CASSLNRAGNTIYF
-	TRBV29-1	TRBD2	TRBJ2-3	TGCAGCGTTCATGTTCTAGCGGTCACAGATACGCAGTATTTT	CSVHVLAVTDTQYF
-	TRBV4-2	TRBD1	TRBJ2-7	TGTGCCAGCAGCCAGGACAGGGCGGTTGGTCAGTACTTC	CASSQDRAVGQYF
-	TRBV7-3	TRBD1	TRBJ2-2	TGTGCCAGCAGCTTCGACAGGGGCGGGGAGCTGTTTTTT	CASSFDRGGELFF
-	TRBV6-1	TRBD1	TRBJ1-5	TGTGCCACCGAGGGGACAGGGTATAGCAATCAGCCCCAGCATTTT	CATEGTGYSNQPQHF
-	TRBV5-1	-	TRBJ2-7	TGCGCCAGCAGCGTGACAGGTCCTTCCTACGAGCAGTACTTC	CASSVTGPSYEQYF
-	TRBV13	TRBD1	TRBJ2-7	TGTGCCAGCAGTGAGGACAGGGGGAACGAGCAGTACTTC	CASSEDRGNEQYF
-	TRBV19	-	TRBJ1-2	TGTGCCAGTAGTCGTGACTATGGCTACACCTTC	CASSRDYGYTF
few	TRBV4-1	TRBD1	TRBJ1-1	TGCGCCAGCAGCCTGACAGGGTGGAACACTGAAGCTTTCTTT	CASSLTGWNTEAFF
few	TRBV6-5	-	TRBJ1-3	TGTGCCAGCAGTTACTCGGCAGGTGGAAACACCATATATTTT	CASSYSAGGNTIYF
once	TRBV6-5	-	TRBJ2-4	TGTGCCAGCAGCCCCATTGTACTAGCCAAAAACATTCAGTACTTC	CASSPIVLAKNIQYF
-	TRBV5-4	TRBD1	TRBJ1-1	TGTGCCAGCAGCTTGCAGGGGGACACTGAAGCTTTCTTT	CASSLQGDTEAFF
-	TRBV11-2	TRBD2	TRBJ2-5	TGTGCCAGCAGCTTATCCGGGGGGGCCCCAGAGACCCAGTACTTC	CASSLSGGAPETQYF
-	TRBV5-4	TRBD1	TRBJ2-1	TGTGCCAGCAGCCTGACAGGGGGCGACTTCTACAATGAGCAGTTCTTC	CASSLTGGDFYNEQFF
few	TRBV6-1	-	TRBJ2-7	TGTGCCAGCAGGCAGACAGGATCCTACGAGCAGTACTTC	CASRQTGSYEQYF
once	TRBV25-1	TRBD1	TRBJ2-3	TGTGCCAGCAGTGCCGGGACAGACCCAGATACGCAGTATTTT	CASSAGTDPDTQYF
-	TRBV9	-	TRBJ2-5	TGTGCCAGCAGCGTAGCGGCGGGTGGTAGACAGACCCAGTACTTC	CASSVAAGGRQTQYF
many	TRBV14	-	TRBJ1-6	TGTGCCAGCAGCCAAGATACCAGGGGAATGTATTCACCCCTCCACTTT	CASSQDTRGMYSPLHF
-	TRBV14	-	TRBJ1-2	TGTGCCAGCAGCCAAGATGTGACCCCGGGAGGCTATGGCTACACCTTC	CASSQDVTPGGYGYTF
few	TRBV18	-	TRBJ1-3	TGTGCCAGCTCACCAAACGGTATCTCTGGAAACACCATATATTTT	CASSPNGISGNTIYF
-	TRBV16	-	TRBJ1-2	TGTGCCAGCAGCCGGACAGCCTATGGCTACACCTTC	CASSRTAYGYTF
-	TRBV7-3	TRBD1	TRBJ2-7	TGTGCCAGCAGCTTAGAACAGGGGTACGAGCAGTACTTC	CASSLEQGYEQYF
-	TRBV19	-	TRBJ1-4	TGTGCCAGTAGTATAGGCCTAGGAGTTAATGAAAAACTGTTTTTT	CASSIGLGVNEKLFF
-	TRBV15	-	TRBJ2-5	TGTGCCACCAGCAGCCGGACATGGCTGGAGACCCAGTACTTC	CATSSRTWLETQYF
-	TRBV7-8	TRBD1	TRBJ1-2	TGTGCCAGCAGCCGAACGACAGGGAACTATGGCTACACCTTC	CASSRTTGNYGYTF
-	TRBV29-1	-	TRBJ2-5	TGCAGCGTTGTTCCCGGGGGTGGAAAAGAGACCCAGTACTTC	CSVVPGGGKETQYF
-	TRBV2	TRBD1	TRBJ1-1	TGTGCCAGCAGCCAACAGGGGGTAAGCACTGAAGCTTTCTTT	CASSQQGVSTEAFF
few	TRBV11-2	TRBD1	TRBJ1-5	TGTGCCAGCAGCGAACAGGGGGCAGGGGGCAATCAGCCCCAGCATTTT	CASSEQGAGGNQPQHF
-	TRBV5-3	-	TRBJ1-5	TGTGCCAGAAGTAAATGTAGGGAGAGCAATCAGCCCCAGCATTTT	CARSKCRESNQPQHF
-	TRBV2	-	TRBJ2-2	TGTGCCAGCAGTGATCAGGGTTGGGGCACCGGGGAGCTGTTTTTT	CASSDQGWGTGELFF
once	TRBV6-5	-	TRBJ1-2	TGTGCCAGCAGTTCCCAGGGTGTATTCCACTCCGGCTACACCTTC	CASSSQGVFHSGYTF
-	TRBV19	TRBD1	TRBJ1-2	TGTGCCAGTAGTTCCCGGGACAGCCTTTATGTCTACACCTTC	CASSSRDSLYVYTF
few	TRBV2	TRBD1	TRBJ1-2	TGTGCCAGCAGTCTGGACAGGGCCGCAGGGGGCTACACCTTC	CASSLDRAAGGYTF
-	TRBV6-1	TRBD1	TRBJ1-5	TGTGCCAGCAGTGAACCCTTGACAGGGGGGTTTTATCAGCCCCAGCATTTT	CASSEPLTGGFYQPQHF
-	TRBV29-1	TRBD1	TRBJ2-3	TGCAGCGGCCTTACAGGGGGCACAGATACGCAGTATTTT	CSGLTGGTDTQYF
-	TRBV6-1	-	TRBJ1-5	TGTGCCAGCAGGGACAGACTATACAATCAGCCCCAGCATTTT	CASRDRLYNQPQHF
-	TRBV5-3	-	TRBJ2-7	TGTGCCAGAAGCCGCAGGGAACCTGGACGATCCGAGCAGTACTTC	CARSRREPGRSEQYF
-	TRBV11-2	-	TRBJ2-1	TGTGCCAGCAGCTTAGTATTGAGAAATGAGCAGTTCTTC	CASSLVLRNEQFF
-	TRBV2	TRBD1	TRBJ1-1	TGTGCCAGCAGCGCGGACAGGACTGAAGCTTTCTTT	CASSADRTEAFF
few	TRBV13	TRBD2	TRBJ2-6	TGTGCCAGCAGCGAGGCCCTGACTAGCGGGGCCCCTGGGTCTGGGGCCAACGTCCTGACTTTC	CASSEALTSGAPGSGANVLTF